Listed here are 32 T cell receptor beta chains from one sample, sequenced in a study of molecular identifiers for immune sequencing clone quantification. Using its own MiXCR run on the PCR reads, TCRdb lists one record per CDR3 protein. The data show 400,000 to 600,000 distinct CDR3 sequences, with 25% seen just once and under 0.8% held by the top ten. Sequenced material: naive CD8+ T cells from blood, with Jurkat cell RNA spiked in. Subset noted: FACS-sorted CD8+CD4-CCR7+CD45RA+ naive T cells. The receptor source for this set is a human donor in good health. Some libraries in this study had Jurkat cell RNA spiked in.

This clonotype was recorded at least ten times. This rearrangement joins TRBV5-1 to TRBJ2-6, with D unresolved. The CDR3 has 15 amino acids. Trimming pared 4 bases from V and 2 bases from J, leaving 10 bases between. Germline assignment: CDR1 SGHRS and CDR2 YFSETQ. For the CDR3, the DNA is TGCGCCAGCAGCCTCGCCCGGGCTGGGGCCAACGTCCTGACTTTC. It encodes CASSLARAGANVLTF.

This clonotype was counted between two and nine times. CDR3 sequence: CASSPGQRSYNSPLHF. CDR3 in DNA: TGTGCCAGTAGTCCGGGACAACGCTCCTATAATTCACCCCTCCACTTT. V gene TRBV19 combines with J gene TRBJ1-6; D possibly corresponds to TRBD1 (6 bases). Germline V gives CDR1 LNHDA, CDR2 SQIVND (reference sequence). This CDR3 has 16 residues. V lost 5 bases and J lost 0, with 11 bases in between. Full variable domain (rest looked up from reference TRBV19 and TRBJ1-6): DGGITQSPKYLFRKEGQNVTLSCEQNLNHDAMYWYRQDPGQGLRLIYYSQIVNDFQKGDIAEGYSVSREKKESFPLTVTSAQKNPTAFYLCASSPGQRSYNSPLHFGNGTRLTVT.

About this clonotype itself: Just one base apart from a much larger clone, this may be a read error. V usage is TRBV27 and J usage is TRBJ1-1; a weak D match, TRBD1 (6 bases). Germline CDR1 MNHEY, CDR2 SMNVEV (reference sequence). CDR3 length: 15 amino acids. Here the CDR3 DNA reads TGTGCCAGCAGTCCTCGACAGGAAACGAACACTGAAGCTTCCTTT. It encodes CASSPRQETNTEASF.

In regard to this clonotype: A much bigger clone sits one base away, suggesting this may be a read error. The CDR3 sequence is CSVELGLGSGEALF. For the CDR3, the DNA is TGCAGCGTTGAGTTGGGATTAGGGAGCGGTGAAGCTCTCTTT. This chain joins TRBV29-1 and TRBJ1-1; unclear D gene. Germline loops: CDR1 SQVTM, CDR2 ANQGSEA. The length of the CDR3 is 14 residues.

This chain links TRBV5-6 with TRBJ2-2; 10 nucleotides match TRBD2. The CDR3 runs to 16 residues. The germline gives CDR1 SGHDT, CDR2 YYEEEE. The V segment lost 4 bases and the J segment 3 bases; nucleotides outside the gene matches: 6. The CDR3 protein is CASSPSSGSDTGELFF. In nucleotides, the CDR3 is TGTGCCAGCAGCCCGTCTAGCGGGAGCGACACCGGGGAGCTGTTTTTT.

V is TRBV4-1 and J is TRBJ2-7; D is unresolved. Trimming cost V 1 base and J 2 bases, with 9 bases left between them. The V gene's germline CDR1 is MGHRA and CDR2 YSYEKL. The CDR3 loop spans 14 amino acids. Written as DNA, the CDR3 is TGCGCCAGCAGCCAAGGGTTACAGACCTACGAGCAGTACTTC. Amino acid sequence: CASSQGLQTYEQYF.

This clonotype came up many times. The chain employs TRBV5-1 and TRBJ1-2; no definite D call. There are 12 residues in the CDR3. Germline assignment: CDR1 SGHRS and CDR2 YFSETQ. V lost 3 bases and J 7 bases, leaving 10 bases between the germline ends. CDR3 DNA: TGCGCCAGCAGCTCTGACTCCGCTGGCTACACCTTC. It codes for CASSSDSAGYTF.

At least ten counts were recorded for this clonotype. CDR3 sequence: CASSMEGVQPQHF. CDR3 nucleotides: TGTGCCAGTAGTATGGAAGGGGTTCAGCCCCAGCATTTT. V and J are TRBV19 and TRBJ1-5, with a weak D call TRBD1 (5 bases). V lost 3 bases to trimming and J lost 6 bases, with 9 bases between them. The CDR3 sequence is 13 residues long. Germline CDR1 LNHDA, CDR2 SQIVND (reference sequence).

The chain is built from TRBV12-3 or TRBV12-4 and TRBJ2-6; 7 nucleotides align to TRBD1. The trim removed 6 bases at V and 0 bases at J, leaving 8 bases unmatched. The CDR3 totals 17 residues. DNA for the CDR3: TGTGCCAGCAGAACGGACAGGCTCCACTCTGGGGCCAACGTCCTGACTTTC. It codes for CASRTDRLHSGANVLTF.

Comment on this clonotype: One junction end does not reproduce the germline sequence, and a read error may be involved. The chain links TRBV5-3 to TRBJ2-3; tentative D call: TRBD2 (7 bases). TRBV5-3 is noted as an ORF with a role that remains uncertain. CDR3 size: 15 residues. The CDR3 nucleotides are TGTGCCAGCAGCCCTCGGCGGGGGCGCACAGATACGCAGAATTTT. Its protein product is CASSPRRGRTDTQNF.

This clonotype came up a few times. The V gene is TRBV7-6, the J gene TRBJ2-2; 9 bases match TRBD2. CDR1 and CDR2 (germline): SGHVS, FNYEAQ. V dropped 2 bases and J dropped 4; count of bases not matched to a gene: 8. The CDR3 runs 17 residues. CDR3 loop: CASSLFSGSGPTGELFF. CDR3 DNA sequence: TGTGCCAGCAGCTTATTTAGCGGGAGTGGGCCCACCGGGGAGCTGTTTTTT.

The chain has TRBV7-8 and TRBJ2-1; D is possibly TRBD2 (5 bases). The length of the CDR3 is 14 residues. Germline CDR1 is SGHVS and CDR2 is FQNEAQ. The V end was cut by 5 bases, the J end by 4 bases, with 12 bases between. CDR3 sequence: CASSELSVYNEQFF. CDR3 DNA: TGTGCCAGCAGCGAGCTTAGCGTGTACAATGAGCAGTTCTTC. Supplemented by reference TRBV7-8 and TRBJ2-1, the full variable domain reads GAGVSQSPRYKVAKRGQDVALRCDPISGHVSLFWYQQALGQGPEFLTYFQNEAQLDKSGLPSDRFFAERPEGSVSTLKIQRTQQEDSAVYLCASSELSVYNEQFFGPGTRLTVL.

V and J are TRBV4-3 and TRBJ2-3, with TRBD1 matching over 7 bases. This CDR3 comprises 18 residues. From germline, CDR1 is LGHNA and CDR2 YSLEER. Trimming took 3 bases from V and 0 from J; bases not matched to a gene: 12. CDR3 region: CASSQAPLWDRSTDTQYF. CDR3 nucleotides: TGCGCCAGCAGCCAGGCCCCTCTGTGGGACAGAAGCACAGATACGCAGTATTTT.

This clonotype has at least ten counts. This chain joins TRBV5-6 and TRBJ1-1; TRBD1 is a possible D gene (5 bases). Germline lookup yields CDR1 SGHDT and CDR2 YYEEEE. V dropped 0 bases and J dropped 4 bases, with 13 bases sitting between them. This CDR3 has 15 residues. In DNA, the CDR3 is TGTGCCAGCAGCTTGGCCGGGACCACCGCCACTGAAGCTTTCTTT. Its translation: CASSLAGTTATEAFF.

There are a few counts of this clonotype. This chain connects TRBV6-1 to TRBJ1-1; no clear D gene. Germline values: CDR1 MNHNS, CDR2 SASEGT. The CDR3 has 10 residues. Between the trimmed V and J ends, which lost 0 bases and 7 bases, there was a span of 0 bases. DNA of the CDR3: TGTGCCAGCAGTGAAGCTGAAGCTTTCTTT. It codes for CASSEAEAFF.

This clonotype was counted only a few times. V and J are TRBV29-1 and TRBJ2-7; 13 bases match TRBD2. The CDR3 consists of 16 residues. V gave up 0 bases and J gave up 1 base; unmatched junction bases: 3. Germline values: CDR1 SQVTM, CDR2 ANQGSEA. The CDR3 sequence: CSVEDQTSGGSYEQYF. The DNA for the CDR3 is TGCAGCGTTGAAGACCAGACTAGCGGGGGGTCCTACGAGCAGTACTTC.

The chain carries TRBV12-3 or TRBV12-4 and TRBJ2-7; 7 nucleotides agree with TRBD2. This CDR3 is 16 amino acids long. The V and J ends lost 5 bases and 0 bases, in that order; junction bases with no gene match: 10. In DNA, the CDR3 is TGTGCCAGCAGTCCCCCTAGGGGAGGGCCCTCCTACGAGCAGTACTTC. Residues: CASSPPRGGPSYEQYF.

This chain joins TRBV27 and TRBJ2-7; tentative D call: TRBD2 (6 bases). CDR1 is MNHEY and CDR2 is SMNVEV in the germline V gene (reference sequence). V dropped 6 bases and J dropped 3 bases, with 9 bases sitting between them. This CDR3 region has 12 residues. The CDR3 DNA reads TGTGCCAGCAGCTCGGGACTCTACGAGCAGTACTTC. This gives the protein CASSSGLYEQYF.

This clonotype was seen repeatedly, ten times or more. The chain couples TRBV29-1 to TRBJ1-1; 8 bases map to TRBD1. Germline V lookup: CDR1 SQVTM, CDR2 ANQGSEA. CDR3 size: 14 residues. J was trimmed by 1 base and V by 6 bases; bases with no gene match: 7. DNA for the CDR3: TGCAGCGTAGTGACAGGGGAAACGAACACTGAAGCTTTCTTT. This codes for CSVVTGETNTEAFF.

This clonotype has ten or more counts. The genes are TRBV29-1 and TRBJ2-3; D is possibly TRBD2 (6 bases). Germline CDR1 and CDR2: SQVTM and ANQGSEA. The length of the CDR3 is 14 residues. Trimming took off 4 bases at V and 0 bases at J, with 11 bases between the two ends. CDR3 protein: CSVGFAGSTDTQYF. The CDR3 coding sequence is TGCAGCGTTGGGTTTGCGGGGAGCACAGATACGCAGTATTTT.

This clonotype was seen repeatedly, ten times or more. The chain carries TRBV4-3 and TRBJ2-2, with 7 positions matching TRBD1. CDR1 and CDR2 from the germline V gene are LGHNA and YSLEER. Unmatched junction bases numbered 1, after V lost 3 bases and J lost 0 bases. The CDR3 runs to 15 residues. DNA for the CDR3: TGCGCCAGCAGCCATGGACAGGCGAACACCGGGGAGCTGTTTTTT. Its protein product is CASSHGQANTGELFF.

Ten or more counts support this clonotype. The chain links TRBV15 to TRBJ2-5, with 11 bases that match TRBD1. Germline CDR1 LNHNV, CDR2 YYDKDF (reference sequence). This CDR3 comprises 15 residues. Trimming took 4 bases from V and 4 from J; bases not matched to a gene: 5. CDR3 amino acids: CATSIGTGGGETQYF. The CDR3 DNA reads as TGTGCCACCAGCATCGGGACAGGGGGTGGAGAGACCCAGTACTTC.

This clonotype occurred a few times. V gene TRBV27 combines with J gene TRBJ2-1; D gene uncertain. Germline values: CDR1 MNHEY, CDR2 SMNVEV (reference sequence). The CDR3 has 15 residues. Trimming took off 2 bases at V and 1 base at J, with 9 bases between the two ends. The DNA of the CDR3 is TGTGCCAGCAGTTTACTGGGCGAGTCCTACAATGAGCAGTTCTTC. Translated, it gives CASSLLGESYNEQFF.

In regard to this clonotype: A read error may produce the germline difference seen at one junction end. The CDR3 sequence is CASSRRLGVSDTQYF. The CDR3, as DNA: TGTGCGAGCAGTCGTCGACTAGGCGTGAGTGATACGCAGTATTTT. This chain joins TRBV12-3 or TRBV12-4 and TRBJ2-3, with TRBD2 as a possible D gene (6 bases). The CDR3 consists of 15 residues.

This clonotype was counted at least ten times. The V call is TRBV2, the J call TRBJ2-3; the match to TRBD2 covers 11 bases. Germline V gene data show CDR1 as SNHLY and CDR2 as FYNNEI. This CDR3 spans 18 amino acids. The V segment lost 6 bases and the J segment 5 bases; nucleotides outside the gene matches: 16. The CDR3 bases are TGTGCCAGCAGGGGGGGGTCCATACTAGCGGGAGAAGGAGATACGCAGTATTTT. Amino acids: CASRGGSILAGEGDTQYF.

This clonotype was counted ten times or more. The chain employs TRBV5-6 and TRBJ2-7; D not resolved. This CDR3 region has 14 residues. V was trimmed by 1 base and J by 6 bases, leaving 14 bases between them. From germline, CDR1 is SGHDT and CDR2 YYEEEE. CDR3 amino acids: CASSLPATSVEQYF. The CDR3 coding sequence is TGTGCCAGCAGCTTGCCAGCAACGTCTGTCGAGCAGTACTTC.

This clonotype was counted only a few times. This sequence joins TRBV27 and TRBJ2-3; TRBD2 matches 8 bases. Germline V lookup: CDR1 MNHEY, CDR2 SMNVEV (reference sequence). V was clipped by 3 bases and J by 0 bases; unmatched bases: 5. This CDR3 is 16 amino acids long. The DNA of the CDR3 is TGTGCCAGCAGTTTTGGGGCTAGCGGGAGCACAGATACGCAGTATTTT. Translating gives CASSFGASGSTDTQYF.

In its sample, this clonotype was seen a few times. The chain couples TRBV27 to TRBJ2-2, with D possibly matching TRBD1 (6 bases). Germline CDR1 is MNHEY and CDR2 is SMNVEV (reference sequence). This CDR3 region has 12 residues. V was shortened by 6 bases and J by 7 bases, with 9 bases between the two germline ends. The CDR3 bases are TGTGCCAGCAGCTCGGACAGCGGGGAGCTGTTTTTT. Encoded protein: CASSSDSGELFF.

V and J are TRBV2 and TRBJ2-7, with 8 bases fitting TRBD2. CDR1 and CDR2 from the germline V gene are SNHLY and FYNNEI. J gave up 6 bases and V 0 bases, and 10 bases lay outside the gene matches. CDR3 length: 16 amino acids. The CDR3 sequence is CASSEASGGPWVEQYF. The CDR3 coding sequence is TGTGCCAGCAGTGAAGCGTCGGGAGGGCCTTGGGTCGAGCAGTACTTC.

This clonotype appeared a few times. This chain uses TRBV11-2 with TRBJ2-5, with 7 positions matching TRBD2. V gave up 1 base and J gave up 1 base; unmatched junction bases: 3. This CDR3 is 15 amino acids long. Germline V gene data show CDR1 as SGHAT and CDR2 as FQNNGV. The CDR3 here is CASSLGTRGQETQYF. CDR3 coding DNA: TGTGCCAGCAGCTTAGGGACTAGGGGCCAAGAGACCCAGTACTTC.

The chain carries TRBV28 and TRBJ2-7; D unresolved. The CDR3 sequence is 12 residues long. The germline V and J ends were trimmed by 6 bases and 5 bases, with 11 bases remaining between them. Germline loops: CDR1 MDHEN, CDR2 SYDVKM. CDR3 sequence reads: CASSPTPNEQYF. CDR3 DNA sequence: TGTGCCAGCAGCCCCACCCCTAACGAGCAGTACTTC.

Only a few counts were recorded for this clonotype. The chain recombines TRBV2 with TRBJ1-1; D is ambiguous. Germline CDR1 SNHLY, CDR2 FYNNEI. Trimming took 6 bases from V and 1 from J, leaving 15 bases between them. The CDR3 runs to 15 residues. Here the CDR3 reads CASRISVNGNTEAFF. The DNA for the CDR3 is TGTGCCAGCAGAATTAGCGTGAACGGGAACACTGAAGCTTTCTTT.